The entry that follows covers one TCR beta chain sequence. What it binds is unknown. At one of its ends the junction is not consistent with the germline gene, which may arise from a read error. Together with a sample-barcoded 5' primer, a J-beta primer mix was included in a second PCR lasting about 6 to 11 cycles. One entry per CDR3 protein results from TCRdb running MiXCR on the 5' RACE reads. The profile shows some 800,000 distinct CDR3 sequences, around 42% of them singletons. Extractions gave at least 5.5 micrograms of total RNA per sample. The data were taken from a study of blood T cells in healthy people across ages. The study's findings and limits: Comparison with aged donors showed that long-lived donors had more naive CD4+ cells and higher diversity. Diversity estimated from one million T cells was considered an underestimate.

The CDR3 loop spans 13 amino acids. Germline V gives CDR1 LGHNA, CDR2 YSLEER. The chain recombines TRBV4-3 with TRBJ1-2, with a weak D call TRBD1 (6 bases). Sequencing used blood. The receptor comes from a man between 60 and 70 years old in good health. As DNA, the CDR3 is TGCGCCAGCAGCAACCGGGACAACTCTGGCTACACCTTC. This encodes CASSNRDNSGYTF.